One sample yielded the 14 T cell receptor beta chains listed below, sequenced in a study of blood T cell repertoires in COVID-19. Here immunoSEQ multiplex PCR was the method, and the copy in TCRdb shows in-frame clones only, minus some. This sample has roughly 93,000 clones, with roughly nine tenths found just once. Sequenced sample: peripheral blood. Receptors originate from a man aged 50-60 years with acute or convalescent COVID-19.

V usage is TRBV11-2 and J usage is TRBJ1-2; 8 positions match TRBD1. CDR3 size: 13 residues. The germline V gene has CDR1 SGHAT and CDR2 FQNNGV. Trimming cost V 3 bases and J 7 bases; bases outside gene matches: 4. CDR3 DNA: TGTGCCAGCAGCTTCCAGGGGGCTGCTGGCTACACCTTC. This gives the protein CASSFQGAAGYTF.

The CDR3 DNA reads as TGTGCCAGCAGCTTACTCCGGACAACCGGGGAGCTGTTTTTT. It encodes CASSLLRTTGELFF. The J gene is TRBJ2-2, the V gene TRBV7-3; D perhaps matches TRBD1 (5 bases). Per germline, CDR1 SGHTA and CDR2 FQGTGA. The V and J ends lost 2 bases and 5 bases respectively, with 9 bases between them. The length of the CDR3 is 14 residues.

This chain joins TRBV9 and TRBJ1-6; D ambiguous. The CDR3 totals 12 residues. Trimming took off 3 bases at V and 10 bases at J, with 8 bases between the two ends. CDR1 and CDR2 (germline): SGDLS, YYNGEE. The CDR3 is CASSAAGSPLHF. The CDR3 bases are TGTGCCAGCAGCGCCGCGGGCTCACCCCTCCACTTT.

The V gene is TRBV29-1, the J gene TRBJ2-7, with D perhaps matching TRBD2 (5 bases). From germline, CDR1 is SQVTM and CDR2 ANQGSEA. Trimming removed 4 bases at V and 0 bases at J, with 7 bases between. The CDR3 extends over 12 amino acids. CDR3 coding DNA: TGCAGCGTTGGAGGGAGCTCCTACGAGCAGTACTTC. It translates to CSVGGSSYEQYF.

Only one count was recorded for this clone. V and J are TRBV9 and TRBJ1-2; 7 bases are a match to TRBD1. This CDR3 is built from 14 residues. Germline CDR1 reads SGDLS; CDR2 reads YYNGEE. The J segment lost 6 bases and the V segment lost 3 bases, leaving 8 bases of the junction unmatched. CDR3 protein: CASSATTGPDGYTF. CDR3 DNA sequence: TGTGCCAGCAGCGCGACGACAGGGCCGGATGGCTACACCTTC.

The rearrangement links TRBV19 to TRBJ1-1; 9 nucleotides line up with TRBD1. The V gene's germline CDR1 is LNHDA and CDR2 SQIVND (reference sequence). The CDR3 contains 14 residues. Germline trimming cut 6 bases from V and 1 base from J; bases unmatched to any gene: 3. The CDR3 spells CASRRGQGNTEAFF. In DNA, the CDR3 is TGTGCCAGTAGGAGGGGACAGGGGAACACTGAAGCTTTCTTT.

This chain joins TRBV11-3 and TRBJ2-5; 9 bases match TRBD2. The CDR3 runs 16 residues. The germline V gene has CDR1 SGHNT and CDR2 YENEEA. V shed 1 base, J shed 2 bases, and the junction held 5 bases outside the gene matches. The CDR3 sequence is CASSLGLAGFQETQYF. Here the CDR3 DNA reads TGTGCCAGCAGCTTAGGGCTAGCGGGGTTTCAAGAGACCCAGTACTTC.

This chain connects TRBV19 to TRBJ2-3, with a tentative D call TRBD2 (6 bases). The CDR3 is made up of 15 amino acids. V gave up 7 bases and J gave up 1 base, with 15 bases separating them. The germline V gene has CDR1 LNHDA and CDR2 SQIVND (reference sequence). The CDR3 bases are TGTGCCAGTACCAGAGGCGGGGCGGGCACAGATACGCAGTATTTT. Protein sequence: CASTRGGAGTDTQYF.

The chain uses TRBV3-1 (or the pseudogene TRBV3-2) and TRBJ1-2; TRBD1 matches 7 bases. Germline assignment: CDR1 LGHDT and CDR2 YNNKEL (reference sequence). CDR3 length equals 13 residues. V lost 6 bases to trimming and J lost 6 bases; unmatched junction nucleotides: 7. The chain's CDR3 is CASRAGGSHGYTF. In DNA, the CDR3 is TGTGCCAGCAGGGCAGGGGGATCACATGGCTACACCTTC.

The chain is built from TRBV6-5 and TRBJ2-3; TRBD2 might be the D (6 bases). The CDR3 length is 14 residues. Trimming left V 6 bases short and J 0 bases short, with 10 bases between. Germline V gene lookup returns CDR1 MNHEY and CDR2 SVGAGI. The CDR3 loop is CASREGPSTDTQYF. CDR3 nucleotide sequence: TGTGCCAGCAGGGAGGGGCCTAGCACAGATACGCAGTATTTT.

This chain connects TRBV6-1 to TRBJ2-7; 10 bases map to TRBD1. The CDR3 is 16 residues long. Germline assignment: CDR1 MNHNS and CDR2 SASEGT. Trimming at V came to 4 bases and at J to 4 bases, leaving 10 bases not matched to a gene. CDR3 sequence (DNA): TGTGCCAGCAGTGTTCACCGGGGGACAGGGGAGTACGAGCAGTACGTC. As protein: CASSVHRGTGEYEQYV.

V is TRBV11-2 and J is TRBJ1-2; D is perhaps TRBD1 (6 bases). Germline V gives CDR1 SGHAT, CDR2 FQNNGV. This CDR3 has 14 amino acids. V shed 6 bases and J shed 8 bases, with 19 bases lying between them. CDR3 sequence: CASRSTGILRGYTF. Written as DNA, the CDR3 is TGTGCCAGCAGATCAACAGGGATATTAAGGGGCTACACCTTC.

CDR3 in DNA: TGTGCCAGCAGTTTCTCCGGGGAGCTGTTTTTT. Its protein is CASSFSGELFF. The chain carries TRBV12-3 or TRBV12-4 and TRBJ2-2, with no clear D. V was pared by 3 bases and J by 6 bases, with 2 bases between. The CDR3 runs to 11 residues.

The chain recombines TRBV11-1 with TRBJ2-5; TRBD2 aligns across 7 bases. Trimming removed 6 bases from V and 5 bases from J; junction bases left unmatched: 6. Germline CDR1 is SGHAT and CDR2 is FQDESV (reference sequence). This CDR3 spans 13 amino acids. DNA of the CDR3: TGTGCCAGCAGGTTTACCGGGGGGGAGACCCAGTACTTC. As protein: CASRFTGGETQYF.